The present T cell receptor beta chain was sequenced within a study of blood T cell repertoires in COVID-19. Germline CDR1 is SGHRS and CDR2 is YFSETQ. The CDR3 is made up of 17 amino acids. V was trimmed by 1 base and J by 1 base, leaving 14 bases between them. Clones were read by immunoSEQ multiplex PCR, and TCRdb kept only the in-frame ones, dropping some. The sample holds 110,000 to 150,000 clones, about four fifths seen once. This TCR came from a man in his sixties or seventies who had recovered from COVID-19. Sequencing was done on a sample of peripheral blood. The chain is built from TRBV5-1 and TRBJ2-2, with D possibly TRBD1 on 6 matching bases. The CDR3 loop reads CASSLFGQGLNTGELFF. DNA for the CDR3: TGCGCCAGCAGCTTGTTCGGGCAGGGGCTGAACACCGGGGAGCTGTTTTTT.